Listed below are T cell receptor beta chains from one sample, sequenced in a study of beta chain features in type 1 diabetes. Sequenced by immunoSEQ multiplex PCR; TCRdb stores in-frame clones only, minus some. Found here are roughly 260,000 clones, 9.5% to 13% of them singletons; the top ten hold roughly 0.017%. Sequenced sample: naive CD4+ T cells from blood. The origin of the receptors is a man in his thirties or forties with type 1 diabetes. Both conserved end residues are part of each CDR3. Fields, in order: clone size, D gene, J gene, V gene, CDR3 DNA, CDR3 protein. The D gene is left open where the match is weak. Clone size is shown for a subset of rows, as once, few, many or a class of expanded clone.

clone size: few; D gene: .; J gene: TRBJ1-2; V gene: TRBV4-3; CDR3 DNA: TGCGCCAGCAGCCAAGATTCCCCTTGGGGCGACTATGGCTACACCTTC; CDR3 protein: CASSQDSPWGDYGYTF
clone size: .; D gene: TRBD2; J gene: TRBJ2-7; V gene: TRBV9; CDR3 DNA: TGTGCCAGCAGCGTACGCGGGGGCTACGAGCAGTACTTC; CDR3 protein: CASSVRGGYEQYF
clone size: .; D gene: .; J gene: TRBJ1-5; V gene: TRBV19; CDR3 DNA: TGTGCCAGTAGTATACCCGGCGGGAATCAGCCCCAGCATTTT; CDR3 protein: CASSIPGGNQPQHF
clone size: few; D gene: TRBD1; J gene: TRBJ1-5; V gene: TRBV6-6; CDR3 DNA: TGTGCCAGCAGTTTGGACAGGGGGCGGCGCAATCAGCCCCAGCATTTT; CDR3 protein: CASSLDRGRRNQPQHF
clone size: few; D gene: .; J gene: TRBJ2-5; V gene: TRBV23-1; CDR3 DNA: TGCGCCAGCAGTCCATCCCAGTACTTC; CDR3 protein: CASSPSQYF
clone size: few; D gene: TRBD2; J gene: TRBJ2-3; V gene: TRBV30; CDR3 DNA: TGTGCCTGGACAAGCGGGGGAGATACGCAGTATTTT; CDR3 protein: CAWTSGGDTQYF
clone size: .; D gene: .; J gene: TRBJ1-2; V gene: TRBV7-2; CDR3 DNA: TGTGCCAGCAGCTTAGGCCAGGGGAACTATGGCTACACCTTC; CDR3 protein: CASSLGQGNYGYTF
clone size: .; D gene: TRBD2; J gene: TRBJ2-1; V gene: TRBV28; CDR3 DNA: TGTGCCAGCAGTTTGGGTGGCGGGGGAATCAATGAGCAGTTCTTC; CDR3 protein: CASSLGGGGINEQFF
clone size: few; D gene: .; J gene: TRBJ2-1; V gene: TRBV7-3; CDR3 DNA: TGTGCCAGCAGCTTATTTTCGGCCTACAATGAGCAGTTCTTC; CDR3 protein: CASSLFSAYNEQFF
clone size: .; D gene: TRBD1; J gene: TRBJ2-7; V gene: TRBV5-6; CDR3 DNA: TGTGCCAGCAGCTTACCGGGACAGGCCGGGGAGCAGTACTTC; CDR3 protein: CASSLPGQAGEQYF
clone size: .; D gene: .; J gene: TRBJ2-4; V gene: TRBV4-1; CDR3 DNA: TGCGCCAGCAGCCCCTTCGCGGGGGCCTTAATAGCCAAAAACATTCAGTACTTC; CDR3 protein: CASSPFAGALIAKNIQYF
clone size: .; D gene: TRBD2; J gene: TRBJ2-7; V gene: TRBV9; CDR3 DNA: TGTGCCAGCAGCGTTCGGGGGGAATCCTACGAGCAGTACTTC; CDR3 protein: CASSVRGESYEQYF
clone size: .; D gene: TRBD1; J gene: TRBJ2-4; V gene: TRBV7-9; CDR3 DNA: TGTGCCAGCAGCTTAGAACAGGGGGACATTCAGTACTTC; CDR3 protein: CASSLEQGDIQYF
clone size: few; D gene: TRBD1; J gene: TRBJ2-1; V gene: TRBV7-3; CDR3 DNA: TGTGCCAGCAGCTTAAGAGGGGACAGGGTCGGTGAGCAGTTCTTC; CDR3 protein: CASSLRGDRVGEQFF
clone size: .; D gene: .; J gene: TRBJ2-3; V gene: TRBV4-1; CDR3 DNA: TGCGCCAGCAGGCCTGAGTTCAGGGGAAACCCATCCCGCACAGATACGCAGTATTTT; CDR3 protein: CASRPEFRGNPSRTDTQYF
clone size: few; D gene: .; J gene: TRBJ2-3; V gene: TRBV25-1; CDR3 DNA: TGTGCCAGCAGTCTAGTAGGGGGTACGCAGTATTTT; CDR3 protein: CASSLVGGTQYF
clone size: .; D gene: .; J gene: TRBJ2-1; V gene: TRBV18; CDR3 DNA: TGTGCCAGCTCACCATTCCCATACAATGAGCAGTTCTTC; CDR3 protein: CASSPFPYNEQFF
clone size: few; D gene: TRBD2; J gene: TRBJ2-1; V gene: TRBV5-4; CDR3 DNA: TGTGCCAGCAGCGCTTGGGGACTAGCGGCCAATGAGCAGTTCTTC; CDR3 protein: CASSAWGLAANEQFF
clone size: .; D gene: .; J gene: TRBJ2-7; V gene: TRBV4-3; CDR3 DNA: TGCGCCAGCAGCCAAGATCGGCGGGGGCTCGAGCAGTACTTC; CDR3 protein: CASSQDRRGLEQYF
clone size: .; D gene: .; J gene: TRBJ2-1; V gene: TRBV9; CDR3 DNA: TGTGCCAGCAGCCTGAGTGGAGGGGTTTCCTACAATGAGCAGTTCTTC; CDR3 protein: CASSLSGGVSYNEQFF
clone size: .; D gene: .; J gene: TRBJ2-1; V gene: TRBV7-7; CDR3 DNA: TGTGCTAGCAGCTTATCAGGGGTCGGGGGGGAGCAGTTCTTC; CDR3 protein: CASSLSGVGGEQFF
clone size: .; D gene: TRBD1; J gene: TRBJ1-1; V gene: TRBV5-1; CDR3 DNA: TGCGCCAGCAGCACAGGGGGCTCCTTGGATACTGAAGCTTTCTTT; CDR3 protein: CASSTGGSLDTEAFF
clone size: few; D gene: TRBD2; J gene: TRBJ2-5; V gene: TRBV5-4; CDR3 DNA: TGTGCCAGCAGCTTGTGGGCTAGCGGGGAAAAGACCCAGTACTTC; CDR3 protein: CASSLWASGEKTQYF
clone size: few; D gene: .; J gene: TRBJ2-7; V gene: TRBV11-2; CDR3 DNA: TGTGCCAGCAGCTTAGATTCTGGGGGCGGCGACGAGCAGTACTTC; CDR3 protein: CASSLDSGGGDEQYF
clone size: .; D gene: .; J gene: TRBJ1-6; V gene: TRBV11-2; CDR3 DNA: TGTGCCAGCAGCTTAGGTATGGCAGCGATTTCACCCCTCCACTTT; CDR3 protein: CASSLGMAAISPLHF
clone size: .; D gene: TRBD1; J gene: TRBJ2-7; V gene: TRBV6-5; CDR3 DNA: TGTGCCAGCAGTGCCACCGGGACAGGGACCGAGCAGTACTTC; CDR3 protein: CASSATGTGTEQYF
clone size: .; D gene: .; J gene: TRBJ2-1; V gene: TRBV11-1; CDR3 DNA: TGTGCCAGCAGCTCCTGGGGCAGGGTAAAGTACAATGAGCAGTTCTTC; CDR3 protein: CASSSWGRVKYNEQFF
clone size: few; D gene: TRBD2; J gene: TRBJ2-3; V gene: TRBV5-1; CDR3 DNA: TGCGCCAGCAGCTTGGTGTCTAGCGGGAGCACAGATACGCAGTATTTT; CDR3 protein: CASSLVSSGSTDTQYF
clone size: few; D gene: TRBD2; J gene: TRBJ2-1; V gene: TRBV4-3; CDR3 DNA: TGCGCCAGCAGCCAAGATGGCGAGCGGGGGGAAAAGTTCTTC; CDR3 protein: CASSQDGERGEKFF
clone size: .; D gene: TRBD1; J gene: TRBJ1-5; V gene: TRBV28; CDR3 DNA: TGTGCCAGCAGTTTGGGGTCTAGACAGGGGAGGCCCCAGCATTTT; CDR3 protein: CASSLGSRQGRPQHF
clone size: .; D gene: .; J gene: TRBJ2-5; V gene: TRBV29-1; CDR3 DNA: TGCAGCGTTGATATTCGGAGGGGGGGGGCATCTCAAGAGACCCAGTACTTC; CDR3 protein: CSVDIRRGGASQETQYF
clone size: .; D gene: .; J gene: TRBJ1-1; V gene: TRBV6-6; CDR3 DNA: TGTGCCAGCAGGTTATCCCAGGATCGCCCTTTCTTT; CDR3 protein: CASRLSQDRPFF
clone size: few; D gene: .; J gene: TRBJ1-5; V gene: TRBV28; CDR3 DNA: TGTGCCAGCAGTTTCATCCTCGGTAAACAGCCCCAGCATTTT; CDR3 protein: CASSFILGKQPQHF
clone size: .; D gene: TRBD1; J gene: TRBJ2-7; V gene: TRBV29-1; CDR3 DNA: TGCAGCGTTGGCCCCGGGACAGGGTACGAGCAGTACTTC; CDR3 protein: CSVGPGTGYEQYF
clone size: .; D gene: .; J gene: TRBJ2-3; V gene: TRBV27; CDR3 DNA: TGTGCCAGCAGAAAGGGGAACGCGGGGACAGATACGCAGTATTTT; CDR3 protein: CASRKGNAGTDTQYF
clone size: few; D gene: .; J gene: TRBJ2-7; V gene: TRBV18; CDR3 DNA: TGTGCCAGCTCACCGCCGGGCGGGGCCTACGAGCAGTACTTC; CDR3 protein: CASSPPGGAYEQYF
clone size: .; D gene: TRBD1; J gene: TRBJ1-5; V gene: TRBV7-2; CDR3 DNA: TGTGCCAGCAGCTTGCACAGGGGTATCCAGCCCCAGCATTTT; CDR3 protein: CASSLHRGIQPQHF
clone size: few; D gene: TRBD1; J gene: TRBJ1-5; V gene: TRBV7-9; CDR3 DNA: TGTGCCAGCAGCTTAGGGCTGACAGGGACTAGGAATCAGCCCCAGCATTTT; CDR3 protein: CASSLGLTGTRNQPQHF
clone size: few; D gene: TRBD1; J gene: TRBJ2-1; V gene: TRBV14; CDR3 DNA: TGTGCCAGCAGCCAAAACAGGGGGATCTCCTACAATGAGCAGTTCTTC; CDR3 protein: CASSQNRGISYNEQFF
clone size: .; D gene: TRBD2; J gene: TRBJ2-7; V gene: TRBV7-2; CDR3 DNA: TGTGCCAGCAGCTTATCAATAGCGGGGGGTTCCTACGAGCAGTACTTC; CDR3 protein: CASSLSIAGGSYEQYF
clone size: .; D gene: .; J gene: TRBJ2-5; V gene: TRBV5-1; CDR3 DNA: TGCGCCAGCAGCATAAAAGCGCCGAGTGGGGAGACCCAGTACTTC; CDR3 protein: CASSIKAPSGETQYF
clone size: few; D gene: TRBD1; J gene: TRBJ2-7; V gene: TRBV10-3; CDR3 DNA: TGTGCCATCGGGACAGGGGGGCACGAGCAGTACTTC; CDR3 protein: CAIGTGGHEQYF
clone size: .; D gene: TRBD1; J gene: TRBJ1-2; V gene: TRBV29-1; CDR3 DNA: TGCAGCGTGGGGTCGGGACAGGGGAGCGGCTACACCTTC; CDR3 protein: CSVGSGQGSGYTF
clone size: few; D gene: .; J gene: TRBJ1-3; V gene: TRBV4-2; CDR3 DNA: TGTGCCAGCAGCCAAGATTACCCGGTTGGAAACACCATATATTTT; CDR3 protein: CASSQDYPVGNTIYF
clone size: few; D gene: .; J gene: TRBJ1-1; V gene: TRBV20-1; CDR3 DNA: TGCAGTGCTATAGTCCGGGCTGAAGCTTTCTTT; CDR3 protein: CSAIVRAEAFF
clone size: .; D gene: .; J gene: TRBJ1-3; V gene: TRBV7-9; CDR3 DNA: TGTGCCAGCAGCTTCGGACAGTACTCTGGAAACACCATATATTTT; CDR3 protein: CASSFGQYSGNTIYF
clone size: .; D gene: TRBD1; J gene: TRBJ1-6; V gene: TRBV9; CDR3 DNA: TGTGCCAGCAGCGGCCCGGGACAGGGGGCGAATTCACCCCTCCACTTT; CDR3 protein: CASSGPGQGANSPLHF
clone size: few; D gene: TRBD2; J gene: TRBJ2-1; V gene: TRBV6-1; CDR3 DNA: TGTGCCAGCAGTCCGGGGGGACTAGTCTGGAATGAGCAGTTCTTC; CDR3 protein: CASSPGGLVWNEQFF
clone size: few; D gene: TRBD2; J gene: TRBJ2-1; V gene: TRBV5-6; CDR3 DNA: TGTGCCAGCAGCTCGGGGGGATACAATGAGCAGTTCTTC; CDR3 protein: CASSSGGYNEQFF
clone size: few; D gene: TRBD1; J gene: TRBJ1-1; V gene: TRBV9; CDR3 DNA: TGTGCCAGCAGTCGACAGGGAGGTACTGAAGCTTTCTTT; CDR3 protein: CASSRQGGTEAFF
clone size: few; D gene: .; J gene: TRBJ1-2; V gene: TRBV30; CDR3 DNA: TGTGCCTGGAGTCCCGGGACTTTCGCGTCCACCTTC; CDR3 protein: CAWSPGTFASTF
clone size: few; D gene: .; J gene: TRBJ2-2; V gene: TRBV4-3; CDR3 DNA: TGCGCCAGCAGCCATGCCGGGACTCCGATACGGGAGCTGTTTTTT; CDR3 protein: CASSHAGTPIRELFF
clone size: .; D gene: .; J gene: TRBJ2-7; V gene: TRBV5-6; CDR3 DNA: TGTGCCAGCAGCTTGGTCAGCTCCTACGAGCAGTACTTC; CDR3 protein: CASSLVSSYEQYF
clone size: .; D gene: TRBD1; J gene: TRBJ2-5; V gene: TRBV29-1; CDR3 DNA: TGCAGCGTTGGACAGGGGGCGACCGGCCAAGAGACCCAGTACTTC; CDR3 protein: CSVGQGATGQETQYF
clone size: few; D gene: .; J gene: TRBJ2-3; V gene: TRBV9; CDR3 DNA: TGTGCCAGCAGCGTAGCTCAGAGTCTAGCTGCGCAGTATTTT; CDR3 protein: CASSVAQSLAAQYF
clone size: .; D gene: .; J gene: TRBJ2-3; V gene: TRBV11-3; CDR3 DNA: TGTGCCAGCAGCTTAGACGGGTATGGGGCGGATACGCAGTATTTT; CDR3 protein: CASSLDGYGADTQYF
clone size: few; D gene: TRBD1; J gene: TRBJ2-5; V gene: TRBV30; CDR3 DNA: TGTGCCTGGGGCCCGGGACAGGGAGGAGAGACCCAGTACTTC; CDR3 protein: CAWGPGQGGETQYF
clone size: .; D gene: .; J gene: TRBJ1-2; V gene: TRBV4-3; CDR3 DNA: TGCGCCAGCAGCCCCCATCAGGGGAAGGATGGCTACACCTTC; CDR3 protein: CASSPHQGKDGYTF
clone size: .; D gene: .; J gene: TRBJ1-2; V gene: TRBV5-1; CDR3 DNA: TGCGCCAGCAGCCCCCGGGGAGGGGAGACCTATGGCTACACCTTC; CDR3 protein: CASSPRGGETYGYTF